This TCR beta chain was identified in a study of neurological immune-mediated disorders. Background on the study: Relapsing-remitting disease was seen in about 90% of the roughly 34 multiple sclerosis patients, and secondary progressive disease was seen in 3.

In this sample, this clonotype turned up many times. Its target is not known. Trimming removed 0 bases at V and 2 bases at J, with 16 bases between. The length of the CDR3 is 17 residues. The germline V gene has CDR1 LNHNV and CDR2 YYDKDF (reference sequence). 5'RACE with 10-nucleotide random UMIs produced the cDNA. In TCRdb, the 5' RACE reads were re-called with MiXCR into one record per CDR3 protein. The sample lists under 60,000 distinct CDR3 sequences, about 3% occurring once. The study, taken as a whole, reports: For the multiple sclerosis repertoire cluster, an association with any clinical or MRI feature was absent.

The sequenced sample was PBMCs. The clonotype comes from a middle-aged man with multiple sclerosis. The chain combines TRBV15 with TRBJ1-2; maybe TRBD1 (6 bases). The CDR3 region has the DNA TGTGCCACCAGCAGAGATTTGGGGGGCAAACTCAACTATGGCTACACCTTC. It specifies CATSRDLGGKLNYGYTF. Full variable domain (missing parts from reference TRBV15 and TRBJ1-2): DAMVIQNPRYQVTQFGKPVTLSCSQTLNHNVMYWYQQKSSQAPKLLFHYYDKDFNNEADTPDNFQSRRPNTSFCFLDIRSPGLGDTAMYLCATSRDLGGKLNYGYTFGSGTRLTVV.